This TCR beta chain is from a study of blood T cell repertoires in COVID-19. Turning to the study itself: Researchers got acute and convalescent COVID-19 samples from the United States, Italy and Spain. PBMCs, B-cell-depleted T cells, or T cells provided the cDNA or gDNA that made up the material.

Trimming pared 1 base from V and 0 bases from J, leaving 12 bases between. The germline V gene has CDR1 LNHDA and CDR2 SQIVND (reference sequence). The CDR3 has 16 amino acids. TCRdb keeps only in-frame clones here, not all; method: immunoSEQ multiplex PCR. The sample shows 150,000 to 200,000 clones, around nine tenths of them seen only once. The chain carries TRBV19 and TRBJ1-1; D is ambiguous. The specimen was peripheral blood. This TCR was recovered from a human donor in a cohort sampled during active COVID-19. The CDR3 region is CASSIGGSGVNTEAFF. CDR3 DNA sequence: TGTGCCAGTAGTATAGGTGGGTCCGGGGTGAACACTGAAGCTTTCTTT.